This TCR beta chain was recorded in a study of early T cells in non-severe SARS-CoV-2 infection. Study-wide background: Unpaired chains resulted from sequencing bulk RNA of unsorted whole blood.

V was pared by 3 bases and J by 8 bases, with 19 bases between. The germline CDR1 and CDR2 sequences are KGHSH and LQKENI. This CDR3 has 15 amino acids. Unique molecular identifiers tagged individual cDNA molecules. TCRdb fed the 5' RACE reads into MiXCR, producing one record per CDR3 protein. The sample holds tens of thousands of distinct CDR3 sequences; just under 15% are singletons and the top ten take 4.5% to 7%. This sequence was found in an adult who was a healthcare worker with PCR-confirmed SARS-CoV-2 infection or an uninfected control (not recorded which). The chain joins TRBV18 to TRBJ1-2; perhaps TRBD1 as D (5 bases). Input material: whole blood. The CDR3 nucleotides read TGTGCCAGCTCACCCTTACCGGGACCCTCGGCAGGCTACACCTTC. As protein: CASSPLPGPSAGYTF.